The next 3 T cell receptor beta chains were all read from a single sample in a study of chemoradiotherapy in HPV16-positive cancers. The table came from immunoSEQ multiplex PCR; TCRdb's copy has only in-frame clones and leaves some out. The table shows 7,000 or so clones, with 75% to 85% occurring only once. The sample in question was tumor tissue, obtained from a patient who underwent chemoradiotherapy. The origin of the receptors is a human donor with HPV-associated anogenital cancer.

This clone was found once. The chain carries TRBV5-8 and TRBJ2-2; D is uncertain. CDR3 length equals 14 residues. Trimming cost V 5 bases and J 5 bases, with 13 bases left between them. CDR1 and CDR2 from the germline V gene are SGHTS and YDEGEE. Written as DNA, the CDR3 is TGTGCCAGCAGTCCCCTTTTCTTAACCGGGGAGCTGTTTTTT. Amino acids: CASSPLFLTGELFF.

This clone was observed once. The J gene is TRBJ1-5, the V gene TRBV19, with a tentative D call TRBD1 (6 bases). V was trimmed by 3 bases and J by 6 bases, leaving 15 bases between them. Germline CDR1 is LNHDA and CDR2 is SQIVND (reference sequence). The CDR3 is 15 residues long. CDR3 nucleotide sequence: TGTGCCAGTAGTATCCCATTTTTAGGGGGTCAGCCCCAGCATTTT. Its protein is CASSIPFLGGQPQHF.

This chain joins TRBV5-6 and TRBJ2-5; D gene ambiguous. This CDR3 comprises 13 residues. Germline CDR1 SGHDT, CDR2 YYEEEE. V lost 4 bases to trimming and J lost 3 bases, with 10 bases between them. DNA of the CDR3: TGTGCCAGCAGCACGACGACCGAAGAGACCCAGTACTTC. Translation: CASSTTTEETQYF. Filled out from reference TRBV5-6 and TRBJ2-5, the complete variable domain reads DAGVTQSPTHLIKTRGQQVTLRCSPKSGHDTVSWYQQALGQGPQFIFQYYEEEERQRGNFPDRFSGHQFPNYSSELNVNALLLGDSALYLCASSTTTEETQYFGPGTRLLVL.